Below, one TCR beta chain is given with its context. Its antigen is not yet known. Within one base of it there is no much larger clone, and no base qualities were kept. This sample was taken from a study of T cells after yellow fever vaccination (dated by TCRdb to the late 2010s). For the study in its entirety: Libraries from fractions with low cell numbers were prepared with the SMART-Seq v4 Ultra Low Input RNA kit. Bulk TCR alpha and beta repertoires were sequenced longitudinally to track T-cell clones before and after primary and booster YFV17D yellow fever vaccination. The cohort comprised two healthy male donors, one aged 18 to 30 and one aged 30 to 40 years. Bulk PBMC replicates and cell subsets were isolated from blood drawn at multiple timepoints before and after both primary and secondary immunization.

Read against the paper, the sample's treatment or condition label means: live attenuated yellow fever vaccine strain. Two biological replicates of bulk PBMCs were collected at each blood-draw timepoint. A standard Ficoll-Paque protocol was used to isolate PBMCs from peripheral blood. RNA was extracted with TriZol from bulk PBMCs, CD4 and CD8 fractions, and dextramer-positive and dextramer-negative fractions. TCR cDNA was synthesized by 5'RACE template switching, which introduced a universal primer site and unique molecular identifiers. Priming for cDNA synthesis came from both the TCR alpha and TCR beta constant segments. Libraries were amplified in two PCR steps, with sample barcodes and sequencing adapters added in the second step. Libraries were sequenced on Illumina HiSeq 2500 (2x100 bp) or NovaSeq (2x150 bp). For the original study's pipeline: MIGEC handled demultiplexing of reads and collapsing into UMI consensus sequences, while MiXCR performed V(D)J alignment. Vaccine-responding clonotypes were defined with edgeR using replicate PBMC samples, requiring FDR below 0.01 and a log2 fold change above 5 up to day 15. Each bulk clonotype received a CD4 or CD8 identity based on whether the sequenced CD4 or CD8 repertoire contained that clonotype at higher abundance. Clones were called with MiXCR by TCRdb after fastp trimmed the public reads at Q25, and only in-frame beta chains were retained. CDR3 protein sequences are deduplicated, and each keeps its most common genes and DNA. Here the V and J calls rest on TCRdb's processing, not on the authors' analysis. Here the sample has more than 350,000 distinct CDR3 sequences; about 9.9% occur a single time. The ten largest clones take up roughly 18% of the sample.

Beyond this particular receptor, the publication reports: Compared with the primary T-cell response, the secondary T-cell response was faster but weaker, reaching its peak on day 5 rather than on day 15. Computational filtering was needed because FACS-sorted repertoires could contain abundant contaminating clonotypes from the bulk population. A small fraction of clonotypes appeared in both the CD4 and CD8 compartments, likely as a result of convergent recombination. After the booster, most of the clones that had expanded following primary vaccination were detected again (just under 97% of CD4 and 80% to 90% of CD8), which suggests that memory was broadly maintained. Because only a couple of donors were included in the study, the extent to which the findings can be generalized is limited.

Relative to germline, V is missing 2 bases and J is missing 8 bases, with 8 bases of the junction outside any gene match. Per the germline V gene, MGHRA is the CDR1 and YSYEKL is the CDR2. The cysteine opens and the phenylalanine closes a CDR3 of 15 amino acids. This entry keeps only the CDR3 DNA: 45 bases, framed from base 1. This sample comprised PBMCs, obtained on the day of the first yellow fever vaccination. This clonotype was sampled from a man in his late teens or twenties who received the YFV17D yellow fever vaccine. The rearranged segments are TRBV4-1 and TRBJ1-4, with 7 bases aligning to TRBD1. The CDR3 protein is CASSQITTGAEKLFF. The DNA sequence reads TGCGCCAGCAGCCAAATCACTACAGGGGCCGAAAAACTGTTTTTT.